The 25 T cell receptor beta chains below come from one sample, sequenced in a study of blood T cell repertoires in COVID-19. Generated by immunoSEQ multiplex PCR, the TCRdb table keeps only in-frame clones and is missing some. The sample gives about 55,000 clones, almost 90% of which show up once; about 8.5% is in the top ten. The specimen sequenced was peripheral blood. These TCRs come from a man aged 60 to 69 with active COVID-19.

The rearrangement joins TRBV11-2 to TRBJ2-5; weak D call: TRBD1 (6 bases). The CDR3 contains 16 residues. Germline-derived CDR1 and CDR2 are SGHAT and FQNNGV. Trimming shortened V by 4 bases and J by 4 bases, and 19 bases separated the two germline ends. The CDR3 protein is CASSSNADTGLETQYF. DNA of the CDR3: TGTGCCAGCAGCTCCAACGCCGACACAGGGTTAGAGACCCAGTACTTC. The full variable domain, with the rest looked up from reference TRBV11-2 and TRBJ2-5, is EAGVAQSPRYKIIEKRQSVAFWCNPISGHATLYWYQQILGQGPKLLIQFQNNGVVDDSQLPKDRFSAERLKGVDSTLKIQPAKLEDSAVYLCASSSNADTGLETQYFGPGTRLLVL.

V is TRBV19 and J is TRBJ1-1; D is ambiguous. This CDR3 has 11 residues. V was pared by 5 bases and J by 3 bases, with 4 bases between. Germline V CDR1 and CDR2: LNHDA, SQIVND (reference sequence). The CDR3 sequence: CASSLDTEAFF. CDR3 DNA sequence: TGTGCCAGTAGTCTCGACACTGAAGCTTTCTTT.

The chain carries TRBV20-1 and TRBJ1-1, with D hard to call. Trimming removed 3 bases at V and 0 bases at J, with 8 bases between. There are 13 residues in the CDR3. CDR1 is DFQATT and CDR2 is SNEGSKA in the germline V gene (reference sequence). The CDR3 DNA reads TGCAGTGCTAGTCCAGACATGAACACTGAAGCTTTCTTT. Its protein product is CSASPDMNTEAFF.

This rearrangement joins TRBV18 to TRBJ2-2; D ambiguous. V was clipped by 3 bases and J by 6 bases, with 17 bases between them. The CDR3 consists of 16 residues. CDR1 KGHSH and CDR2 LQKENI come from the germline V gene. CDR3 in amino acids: CASSPGPLGDAGELFF. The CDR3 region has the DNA TGTGCCAGCTCACCCGGTCCGCTTGGAGACGCCGGGGAGCTGTTTTTT.

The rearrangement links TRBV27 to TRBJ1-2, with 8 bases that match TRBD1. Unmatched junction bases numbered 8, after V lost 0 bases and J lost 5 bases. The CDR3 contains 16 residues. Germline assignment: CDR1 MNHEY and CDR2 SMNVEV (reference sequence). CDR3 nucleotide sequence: TGTGCCAGCAGTTTATCGAGGCAGGGGGCAGGGTATGGCTACACCTTC. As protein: CASSLSRQGAGYGYTF.

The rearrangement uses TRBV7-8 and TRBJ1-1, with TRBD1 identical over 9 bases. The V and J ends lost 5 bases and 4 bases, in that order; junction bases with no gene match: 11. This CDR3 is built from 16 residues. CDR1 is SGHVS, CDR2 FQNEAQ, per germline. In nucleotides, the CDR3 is TGTGCCAGCAGCCATTGGACAGGGGCGGAGGGCACTGAAGCTTTCTTT. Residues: CASSHWTGAEGTEAFF.

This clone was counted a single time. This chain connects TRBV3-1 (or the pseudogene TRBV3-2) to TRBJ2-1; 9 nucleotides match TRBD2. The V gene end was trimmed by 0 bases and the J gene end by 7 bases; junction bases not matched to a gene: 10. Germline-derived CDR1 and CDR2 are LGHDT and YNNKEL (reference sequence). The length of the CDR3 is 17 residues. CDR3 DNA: TGTGCCAGCAGCCAAGAAGGAGGGGCTAGCGGGACGAATGAGCAGTTCTTC. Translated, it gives CASSQEGGASGTNEQFF.

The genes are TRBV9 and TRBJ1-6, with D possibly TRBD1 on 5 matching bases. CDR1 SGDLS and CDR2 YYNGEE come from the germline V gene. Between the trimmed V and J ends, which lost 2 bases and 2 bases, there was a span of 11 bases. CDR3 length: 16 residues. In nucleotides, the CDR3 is TGTGCCAGCAGCGTTGAAGGGGCAGCCTATAATTCACCCCTCCACTTT. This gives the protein CASSVEGAAYNSPLHF.

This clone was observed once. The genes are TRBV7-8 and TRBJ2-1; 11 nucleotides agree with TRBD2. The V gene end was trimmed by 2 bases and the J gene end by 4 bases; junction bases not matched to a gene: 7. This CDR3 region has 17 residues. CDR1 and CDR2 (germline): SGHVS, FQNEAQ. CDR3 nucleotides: TGTGCCAGCAGCTTAAGGACTAGCGGGTACCTGTACAATGAGCAGTTCTTC. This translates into CASSLRTSGYLYNEQFF.

The CDR3, as DNA: TGTGCCAGCAGGACGGACTTGGGGTCAGGAAACACCATATATTTT. It specifies CASRTDLGSGNTIYF. The chain has TRBV27 and TRBJ1-3, with D unresolved. This CDR3 is 15 amino acids long. V was pared by 6 bases and J by 4 bases, with 16 bases between. Germline CDR1 reads MNHEY; CDR2 reads SMNVEV (reference sequence).

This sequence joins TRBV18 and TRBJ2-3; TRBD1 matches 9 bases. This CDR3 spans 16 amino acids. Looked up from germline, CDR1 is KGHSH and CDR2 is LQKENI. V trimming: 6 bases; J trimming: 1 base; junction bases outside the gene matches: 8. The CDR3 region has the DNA TGTGCCAGCTCGTCCACAGGGGGCTTGGGCACAGATACGCAGTATTTT. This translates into CASSSTGGLGTDTQYF.

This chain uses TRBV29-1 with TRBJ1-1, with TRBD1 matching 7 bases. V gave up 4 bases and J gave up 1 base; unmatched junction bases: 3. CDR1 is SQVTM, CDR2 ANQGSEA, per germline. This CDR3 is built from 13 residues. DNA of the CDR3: TGCAGCGTTGGGGGACAGACGAACACTGAAGCTTTCTTT. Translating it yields CSVGGQTNTEAFF.

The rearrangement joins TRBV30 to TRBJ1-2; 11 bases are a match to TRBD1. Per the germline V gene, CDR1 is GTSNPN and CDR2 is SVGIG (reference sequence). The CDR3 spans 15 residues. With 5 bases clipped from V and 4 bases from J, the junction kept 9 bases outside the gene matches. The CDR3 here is CAWVDAGTGGYGYTF. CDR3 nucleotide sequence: TGTGCCTGGGTTGACGCCGGGACAGGGGGCTATGGCTACACCTTC.

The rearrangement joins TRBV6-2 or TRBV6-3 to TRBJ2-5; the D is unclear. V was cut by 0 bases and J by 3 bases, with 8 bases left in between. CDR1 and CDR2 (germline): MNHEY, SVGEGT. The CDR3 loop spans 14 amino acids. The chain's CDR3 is CASSYSHTEETQYF. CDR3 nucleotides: TGTGCCAGCAGTTACTCGCACACCGAAGAGACCCAGTACTTC.

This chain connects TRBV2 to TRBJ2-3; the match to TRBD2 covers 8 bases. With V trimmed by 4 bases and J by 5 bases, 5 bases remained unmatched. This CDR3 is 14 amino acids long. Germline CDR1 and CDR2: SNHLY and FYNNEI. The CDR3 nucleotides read TGTGCCAGCAGTGCCCGGGAGGGCCTAGATACGCAGTATTTT. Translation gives CASSAREGLDTQYF.

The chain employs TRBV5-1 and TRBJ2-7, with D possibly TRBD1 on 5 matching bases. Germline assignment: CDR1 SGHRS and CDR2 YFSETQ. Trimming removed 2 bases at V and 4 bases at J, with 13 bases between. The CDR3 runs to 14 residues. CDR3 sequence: CASSFGQGGYEQYF. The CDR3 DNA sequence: TGCGCCAGCAGCTTCGGGCAGGGTGGGTACGAGCAGTACTTC.

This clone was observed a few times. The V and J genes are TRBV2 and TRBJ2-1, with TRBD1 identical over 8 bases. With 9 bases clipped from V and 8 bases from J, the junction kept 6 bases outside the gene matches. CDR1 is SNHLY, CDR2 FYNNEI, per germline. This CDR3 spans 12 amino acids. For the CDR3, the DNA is TGTGCCAGTGGACAGGGTGTATATGAGCAGTTCTTC. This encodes CASGQGVYEQFF.

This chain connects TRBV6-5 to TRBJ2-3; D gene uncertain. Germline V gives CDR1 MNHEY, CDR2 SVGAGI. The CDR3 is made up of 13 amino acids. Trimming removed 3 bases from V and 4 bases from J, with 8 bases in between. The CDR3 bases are TGTGCCAGCAGTTATCCCCCCTCAGATACGCAGTATTTT. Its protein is CASSYPPSDTQYF.

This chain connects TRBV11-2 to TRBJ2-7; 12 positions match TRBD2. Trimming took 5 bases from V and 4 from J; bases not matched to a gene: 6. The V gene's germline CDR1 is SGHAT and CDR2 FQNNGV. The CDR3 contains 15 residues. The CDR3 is CASSVGGLAGYEQYF. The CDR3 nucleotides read TGTGCCAGCAGCGTCGGTGGACTAGCGGGATACGAGCAGTACTTC.

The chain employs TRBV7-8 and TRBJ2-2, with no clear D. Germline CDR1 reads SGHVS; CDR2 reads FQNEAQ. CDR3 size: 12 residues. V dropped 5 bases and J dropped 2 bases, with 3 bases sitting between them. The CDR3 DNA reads TGTGCCAGCAGCGTAAACACCGGGGAGCTGTTTTTT. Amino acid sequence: CASSVNTGELFF.

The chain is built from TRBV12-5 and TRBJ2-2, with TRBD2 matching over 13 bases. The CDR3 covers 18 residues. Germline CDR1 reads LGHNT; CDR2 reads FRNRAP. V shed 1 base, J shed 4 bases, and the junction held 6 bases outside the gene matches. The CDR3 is CASGLAIRLAGGTGELFF. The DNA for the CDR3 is TGTGCTAGTGGTTTGGCCATCCGACTAGCGGGAGGCACCGGGGAGCTGTTTTTT.

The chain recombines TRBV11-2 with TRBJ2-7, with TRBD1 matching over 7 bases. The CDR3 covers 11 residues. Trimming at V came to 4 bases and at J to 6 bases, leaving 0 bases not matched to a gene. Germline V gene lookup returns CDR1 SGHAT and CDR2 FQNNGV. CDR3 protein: CASSWDSEQYF. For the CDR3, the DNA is TGTGCCAGCAGCTGGGACAGCGAGCAGTACTTC.

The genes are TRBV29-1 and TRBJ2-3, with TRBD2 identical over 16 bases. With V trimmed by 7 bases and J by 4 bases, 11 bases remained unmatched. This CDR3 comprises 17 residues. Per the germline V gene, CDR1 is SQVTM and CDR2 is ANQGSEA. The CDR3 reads CSATPGTSGRAADTQYF. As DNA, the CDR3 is TGCAGCGCCACTCCCGGGACTAGCGGGAGGGCGGCAGATACGCAGTATTTT.

The CDR3 here is CASSPSSAASNYEQYF. CDR3 sequence (DNA): TGTGCCAGCAGTCCTTCGTCGGCGGCCTCAAATTACGAGCAGTACTTC. The J gene is TRBJ2-7, the V gene TRBV27; D uncertain. The CDR3 runs 16 residues. Between the trimmed V and J ends, which lost 5 bases and 4 bases, there was a span of 21 bases. Germline values: CDR1 MNHEY, CDR2 SMNVEV (reference sequence).

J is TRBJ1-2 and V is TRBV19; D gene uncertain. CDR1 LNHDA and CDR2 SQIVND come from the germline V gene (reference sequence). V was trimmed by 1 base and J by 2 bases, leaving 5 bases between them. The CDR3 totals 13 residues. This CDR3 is CASSIGGNYGYTF. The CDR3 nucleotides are TGTGCCAGTAGTATAGGAGGGAACTATGGCTACACCTTC.